The 16 T cell receptor beta chains reported below all come from one sample, sequenced in a study of kidney transplant recipient with SARS-CoV-2 infection (dated by TCRdb to the early 2020s). This sample's time point label indicates: pre-pandemic baseline sample and day 111 after first positive SARS-CoV-2 test. The sequencer listed for this sample is Illumina MiSeq. In TCRdb, the public reads were trimmed at Q25 with fastp and aligned with MiXCR, with productive beta chains retained. Each CDR3 protein gets just one entry, which takes the most common genes and DNA from the rows behind it. This sample lists approximately 250,000 distinct CDR3 sequences; 29% were detected once. Roughly 7% of the sample is in the top ten clones. Sequenced material: a blood sample, taken at baseline and on day 111 from a kidney transplant recipient. The receptors originated from a male patient in his thirties who had COVID-19 and was a kidney transplant recipient. After a transplant, certain T cells may trace back to the graft donor.

This clonotype was seen ten or more times. This chain connects TRBV4-2 to TRBJ1-6; TRBD1 matches at 7 bases. The J segment lost 10 bases and the V segment lost 3 bases, leaving 9 bases of the junction unmatched. Germline V CDR1 and CDR2: LGHNA, YNFKEQ. This CDR3 is built from 15 residues. The CDR3 DNA reads TGTGCCAGCAGCCAGATCAACAGGGGAGGATCACCCCTCCACTTT. This translates into CASSQINRGGSPLHF.

This clonotype has a count of ten or more. The chain has TRBV23-1 and TRBJ1-2; D is uncertain. TRBV23-1 is annotated as an ORF whose role is uncertain. CDR3 length equals 17 residues. V was trimmed by 5 bases and J by 4 bases, leaving 23 bases between them. CDR3 sequence reads: CASSNASLRRKTYGYTF. The CDR3 DNA follows: TGCGCCAGCAGTAACGCGTCGCTACGCAGAAAGACCTATGGCTACACCTTC.

Only a few counts were recorded for this clonotype. The rearrangement uses TRBV5-1 and TRBJ2-3; 15 bases agree with TRBD2. V shed 4 bases, J shed 4 bases, and the junction held 13 bases outside the gene matches. The length of the CDR3 is 19 residues. Germline CDR1 SGHRS, CDR2 YFSETQ. The CDR3 DNA reads as TGCGCCAGCAGCAAGTGGCCGGGACTAGCGGGAGGAGTCCCAGATACGCAGTATTTT. This sequence encodes CASSKWPGLAGGVPDTQYF.

This clonotype was found many times. The genes are TRBV12-3 or TRBV12-4 and TRBJ2-5; D may be TRBD1 (6 bases). V lost 3 bases and J lost 0, with 8 bases in between. The CDR3 covers 14 residues. Written as DNA, the CDR3 is TGTGCCAGCAGTTTTGGGGGCCACCAAGAGACCCAGTACTTC. It codes for CASSFGGHQETQYF.

This clonotype was seen at least ten times. The chain joins TRBV7-4 to TRBJ1-2; D gene ambiguous. CDR1 and CDR2 (germline): SGHVT, SQSDAQ. The CDR3 loop spans 17 amino acids. The V end lost 4 bases, the J end lost 4 bases, and 22 bases lay between the germline ends. The CDR3 spells CASSWETSARKTYGYTF. CDR3 nucleotides: TGTGCCAGCAGCTGGGAGACTTCAGCTCGAAAGACCTATGGCTACACCTTC.

With regard to this clonotype: A much larger clone sits a single nucleotide away, making a read error possible. The gene calls are TRBV6-1 and TRBJ1-2, with D unresolved. In germline, CDR1 is MNHNS, CDR2 SASEGT. This CDR3 contains 17 residues. CDR3 nucleotide sequence: TGTGCCAGCAGTGACTGGCTGCCTTACGGAAAGACCTATAGCTACACCTTC. Translated, it gives CASSDWLPYGKTYSYTF.

A few counts support this clonotype. The chain joins TRBV8-2 to TRBJ2-6. TRBV8-2 is a pseudogene locus. This CDR3 region has 17 residues. CDR3 nucleotides: TGTGGCAATGAGACCAGGATAACACAAAGTCGGGCCAACGTCCTGACTTTC. Protein product: CGNETRITQSRANVLTF.

This clonotype occurred many times. The V call is TRBV20-1, the J call TRBJ1-4; no definite D call. The germline CDR1 and CDR2 sequences are DFQATT and SNEGSKA (reference sequence). CDR3 length equals 13 residues. Trimming shortened V by 1 base and J by 7 bases, and 10 bases separated the two germline ends. As DNA, the CDR3 is TGCAGTGCTAGAGGTCCCGCGGCTGAAAAACTGTTTTTT. Protein: CSARGPAAEKLFF.

Concerning this clonotype: The conserved phenylalanine or tryptophan is not found at the CDR3 terminus, so this likely reflects a read error. V and J are TRBV6-4 and TRBJ1-2; no reliable D call. Germline V gene sequence: CDR1 MRHNA, CDR2 SNTAGT. CDR3 length: 17 amino acids. Between the trimmed V and J ends, which lost 5 bases and 4 bases, there was a span of 23 bases. This CDR3 reads CASSHGHSHGKTYGYTI. The CDR3, as DNA: TGTGCCAGCAGTCACGGGCACTCACACGGAAAGACCTATGGCTACACCATC.

A note on this clonotype: A much larger clone lies a single base off, so this may be a read error. The V and J genes are TRBV6-1 and TRBJ1-4, with a weak D call TRBD1 (5 bases). Germline V CDR1 and CDR2: MNHNS, SASEGT. V was cut by 10 bases and J by 3 bases, with 15 bases left in between. CDR3 length: 14 amino acids. The chain's CDR3 is CANQTSGANEKLFF. CDR3 sequence (DNA): TGTGCCAACCAGACCTCGGGGGCTAATGAAAAACTGTTTTTT.

At least ten counts were recorded for this clonotype. This chain's CDR3 is CASSFIRTEMNTEAFF. Here the CDR3 DNA reads TGTGCCAGCAGCTTCATCCGGACGGAGATGAACACTGAAGCTTTCTTT. The chain uses TRBV5-4 and TRBJ1-1, with D uncertain. Trimming pared 2 bases from V and 0 bases from J, leaving 14 bases between. The germline V gene encodes CDR1 SGHNT and CDR2 YYREEE (reference sequence). The CDR3 extends over 16 amino acids. Filled out from reference TRBV5-4 and TRBJ1-1, the complete variable domain reads ETGVTQSPTHLIKTRGQQVTLRCSSQSGHNTVSWYQQALGQGPQFIFQYYREEENGRGNFPPRFSGLQFPNYSSELNVNALELDDSALYLCASSFIRTEMNTEAFFGQGTRLTVV.

This clonotype has ten or more counts. This chain uses TRBV5-6 with TRBJ1-2, with D uncertain. CDR1 is SGHDT, CDR2 YYEEEE, per germline. The CDR3 contains 16 residues. Trimming took off 7 bases at V and 4 bases at J, with 23 bases between the two ends. The CDR3 nucleotides read TGTGCCAGCTTTTGCGCCAATAGTCGAAAGACCTATGGCTACACCTTC. Protein: CASFCANSRKTYGYTF.

With respect to this clonotype: A much larger clone differs by one base, so this may be a read error. The CDR3, as DNA: TGTGCCAGCAGCTTAGGTGACGGCTTTTTTGGGGAGCTGTTTTTT. Amino acids: CASSLGDGFFGELFF. The chain joins TRBV7-9 to TRBJ2-2; D is ambiguous. CDR1 is SEHNR and CDR2 is FQNEAQ in the germline V gene (reference sequence). This CDR3 has 15 amino acids. V dropped 1 base and J dropped 8 bases, with 14 bases sitting between them.

Ten or more counts support this clonotype. For the CDR3, the DNA is TGCAGTGCTAGAGATGGGACGGTAACCCAAGAGACCCAGTACTTC. Translated: CSARDGTVTQETQYF. This rearrangement joins TRBV20-1 to TRBJ2-5; perhaps D is TRBD1 or TRBD2 (5 bases each). From germline, CDR1 is DFQATT and CDR2 SNEGSKA (reference sequence). Trimming left V 0 bases short and J 1 base short, with 12 bases between. The CDR3 runs to 15 residues.

At least ten counts were recorded for this clonotype. V gene TRBV7-6 combines with J gene TRBJ1-2; D not certain. V shed 4 bases and J shed 4 bases, with 22 bases lying between them. The CDR3 totals 17 residues. In germline, CDR1 is SGHVS, CDR2 FNYEAQ. The CDR3 is CASSSCTESRKTYGYTF. The CDR3 nucleotides are TGTGCCAGCAGCTCGTGCACTGAATCTCGAAAGACCTATGGCTACACCTTC.

This clonotype was observed many times. The CDR3 is CASSEQHDLGKTYGYTF. The CDR3 DNA follows: TGTGCCAGCAGCGAGCAACACGATCTCGGAAAGACCTATGGCTACACCTTC. The V and J genes are TRBV11-3 and TRBJ1-2, with D hard to call. The CDR3 totals 17 residues. Germline V CDR1 and CDR2: SGHNT, YENEEA. V lost 5 bases to trimming and J lost 4 bases, with 23 bases between them.